Listed here is a single T cell receptor beta chain. What it recognizes is unknown. One junction end does not reproduce the germline sequence, and a read error may be involved. Germline V gene data show CDR1 as SGHAT and CDR2 as FQDESV (reference sequence). The CDR3 has 14 amino acids. Co-extraction yielded RNA and DNA from around 20-30 mg of unsorted bulk tissue. Resection treated the patients' primary liver carcinoma. The data belong to a study of tumor-infiltrating lymphocytes in primary liver carcinoma. General study findings and limits: Tumor samples exhibited a significantly greater top-250-clone fraction than blood samples (p = 0.039).

TCR beta cDNA was made from 400 to 600 ng total RNA with a constant-region primer. ARM-PCR, slightly modified, supplied the TCR beta libraries through three nested multiplex PCR rounds. In the first two PCR rounds, TRBV1-TRBV30 forward primers were paired with a C-beta reverse primer, and each round lasted roughly 9 cycles. TCRdb reprocessed the multiplex PCR reads with MiXCR, giving one entry per CDR3 protein. The table lists around 81,000 distinct CDR3 sequences, 70% to 80% of them singletons. The source is a woman aged 55 to 70 with primary liver carcinoma and hepatitis B virus infection. V is TRBV11-1 and J is TRBJ2-2; D is undetermined. Sequences were obtained from liver tumor tissue from sampling region 4. Regarding subset: tumor region T4, right-lateral pole. The chain's CDR3 is CTSRPSLDTGELFF. For the CDR3, the DNA is TGTACCAGCAGGCCAAGCCTTGACACCGGGGAGCTGTTTTTT.